This TCR beta chain came from a study of blood T cell repertoires in COVID-19. Profiled with immunoSEQ multiplex PCR; TCRdb holds only in-frame clones, not every one. The sample holds around 380,000 clones, roughly 86% seen once. The V end lost 10 bases, the J end lost 9 bases, and 22 bases lay between the germline ends. The CDR3 is made up of 14 amino acids. CDR1 and CDR2 (germline): MNHNS, SASEGT. This chain uses TRBV6-1 with TRBJ1-5, with D possibly being TRBD1 (6 bases). This TCR came from a human donor with acute or convalescent COVID-19. The donor label of this sample is uncertain. The sequencing sample was made of peripheral blood. CDR3 bases: TGTGCCACCAAGGGGGGGTCGGGTACGGGGCCCCAGCATTTT. It is translated as CATKGGSGTGPQHF.